These 32 T cell receptor beta chains came from one sample sequenced in a study of patients and donors after allogeneic stem cell transplantation. TCRdb re-analysed the RT-PCR reads in MiXCR, keeping a single row per CDR3 protein. The sample carries approximately 150,000 distinct CDR3 sequences, about a third recorded once. Sequences were obtained from blood, either unsorted or a sorted T cell fraction (not recorded which). Every receptor here comes from a human donor who was either an allogeneic HSCT recipient or a stem cell or donor lymphocyte infusion donor (not recorded which). It is not recorded whose cells these are; they may come from a transplant donor.

The chain links TRBV5-6 to TRBJ2-7; D call uncertain. The CDR3 contains 13 residues. The ends were cut back, 4 bases at V and 4 bases at J, with 12 bases in the middle. CDR1 SGHDT and CDR2 YYEEEE come from the germline V gene. CDR3 protein: CASSAPTRYEQYF. CDR3 sequence (DNA): TGTGCCAGCAGCGCTCCGACCAGATACGAGCAGTACTTC.

The chain uses TRBV12-3 or TRBV12-4 and TRBJ1-2; tentatively, D is TRBD1 (5 bases). The CDR3 is made up of 16 amino acids. Trimming removed 7 bases at V and 4 bases at J, with 22 bases between. The CDR3 loop is CASIQTAGRPLYGYTF. As DNA, the CDR3 is TGTGCCAGCATACAAACGGCGGGACGGCCTCTCTATGGCTACACCTTC.

This clonotype has a handful of counts. DNA for the CDR3: TGTGCCAGCAGCCCGGCTAATACGGGGAGTGGATCAGGCTATGGCTACACCTTC. Its protein product is CASSPANTGSGSGYGYTF. The chain uses TRBV7-6 and TRBJ1-2; no firm D call. Trimming stripped 5 bases from V and 4 bases from J, with 26 bases between. Per the germline V gene, CDR1 is SGHVS and CDR2 is FNYEAQ. This CDR3 is 18 amino acids long.

This clonotype was counted between two and nine times. J is TRBJ1-1 and V is TRBV29-1; D is perhaps TRBD1 (5 bases). Trimming pared 6 bases from V and 6 bases from J, leaving 11 bases between. The germline CDR1 and CDR2 sequences are SQVTM and ANQGSEA. The CDR3 is 11 amino acids. CDR3 protein: CSVTDIPEAFF. In DNA form, the CDR3 reads TGCAGCGTGACGGACATACCTGAAGCTTTCTTT. The full variable domain, with the rest looked up from reference TRBV29-1 and TRBJ1-1, is SAVISQKPSRDICQRGTSLTIQCQVDSQVTMMFWYRQQPGQSLTLIATANQGSEATYESGFVIDKFPISRPNLTFSTLTVSNMSPEDSSIYLCSVTDIPEAFFGQGTRLTVV.

The J gene is TRBJ1-5, the V gene TRBV4-2; D might be TRBD1 (6 bases). From germline, CDR1 is LGHNA and CDR2 YNFKEQ. The CDR3 covers 17 residues. V lost 4 bases and J lost 4, with 20 bases in between. The CDR3 region is CASSLGQGLGTNQPQHF. CDR3 nucleotides: TGTGCCAGCAGCCTGGGACAAGGGCTGGGGACTAATCAGCCCCAGCATTTT.

The J gene is TRBJ1-6, the V gene TRBV13; D is undetermined. This CDR3 region has 15 residues. The V end was cut by 2 bases, the J end by 7 bases, with 12 bases between. Germline loops: CDR1 PRHDT, CDR2 FYEKMQ (reference sequence). CDR3 amino acids: CASSLRREPNSPLHF. In DNA, the CDR3 is TGTGCCAGCAGCTTACGGAGGGAACCCAATTCACCCCTCCACTTT.

This clonotype was observed a handful of times. This chain uses TRBV4-3 with TRBJ2-5; 10 nucleotides line up with TRBD2. The CDR3 is 17 residues long. Unmatched junction bases numbered 8, after V lost 0 bases and J lost 4 bases. The V gene's germline CDR1 is LGHNA and CDR2 YSLEER. The CDR3 sequence is CASSQEPSGGPGETQYF. The CDR3 DNA reads TGCGCCAGCAGCCAAGAACCTAGCGGGGGCCCGGGAGAGACCCAGTACTTC.

This clonotype has only a few counts. V usage is TRBV20-1 and J usage is TRBJ1-1, with TRBD1 identical over 7 bases. The CDR3 is 16 residues long. Germline V gene sequence: CDR1 DFQATT, CDR2 SNEGSKA (reference sequence). The J segment lost 5 bases and the V segment lost 1 base, leaving 13 bases of the junction unmatched. The CDR3 coding sequence is TGCAGTGCTAGAGCCATAAGGACAGGTCGGGGGACTGAAGCTTTCTTT. This gives the protein CSARAIRTGRGTEAFF.

The chain is built from TRBV5-6 and TRBJ2-2, with 8 bases identical to TRBD2. Germline CDR1 reads SGHDT; CDR2 reads YYEEEE. This CDR3 is 16 amino acids long. Trimming removed 4 bases from V and 6 bases from J; junction bases left unmatched: 11. The CDR3 region has the DNA TGTGCCAGCAGCCCGGGACTAGAGGGGAGCCCCGGGGAGCTGTTTTTT. Translated, it gives CASSPGLEGSPGELFF.

The gene calls are TRBV24-1 and TRBJ1-5; the D gene is possibly TRBD1 (6 bases). V gave up 4 bases and J gave up 4 bases, with 10 bases separating them. The CDR3 length is 14 residues. Germline CDR1 KGHDR, CDR2 SFDVKD. CDR3 nucleotides: TGTGCCACCAGTGACCCGGACAGAAATCAGCCCCAGCATTTT. It specifies CATSDPDRNQPQHF.

This chain links TRBV4-3 with TRBJ1-4, with TRBD1 matching 9 bases. The J segment lost 13 bases and the V segment lost 5 bases, leaving 8 bases of the junction unmatched. CDR3 length equals 13 residues. Germline CDR1 LGHNA, CDR2 YSLEER. The CDR3 coding sequence is TGCGCCAGCAGCACAGGGGGCGATTCTGGACTGTTTTTT. It translates to CASSTGGDSGLFF.

This chain connects TRBV7-9 to TRBJ2-7; the D is unclear. The germline V and J ends were trimmed by 3 bases and 2 bases, with 11 bases remaining between them. Germline CDR1 SEHNR, CDR2 FQNEAQ (reference sequence). This CDR3 has 14 amino acids. CDR3 amino acids: CASSFLFPPYEQYV. The CDR3 DNA reads TGTGCCAGCAGCTTTCTCTTCCCCCCCTACGAGCAGTACGTC.

DNA for the CDR3: TGTGCCAGCAGCGGCGGACTAGCATCCTCCTACGAGCAGTACTTC. It is translated as CASSGGLASSYEQYF. This rearrangement joins TRBV9 to TRBJ2-7; TRBD2 aligns across 8 bases. Germline V lookup: CDR1 SGDLS, CDR2 YYNGEE. The CDR3 is 15 residues long. With V trimmed by 3 bases and J by 0 bases, 5 bases remained unmatched.

The genes are TRBV29-1 and TRBJ2-7, with D hard to call. Germline assignment: CDR1 SQVTM and CDR2 ANQGSEA. Deletions cut 4 bases from V and 6 bases from J, with 19 bases between. The CDR3 sequence is 14 residues long. The CDR3 spells CSVAFRSQEGEQYV. CDR3 coding DNA: TGCAGCGTTGCCTTCAGGTCTCAGGAAGGCGAGCAGTACGTC.

This clonotype was seen a few times. The rearrangement uses TRBV6-2 or TRBV6-3 and TRBJ1-1; possibly TRBD1 for D (5 bases). Germline V lookup: CDR1 MNHEY, CDR2 SVGEGT. The V and J ends lost 0 bases and 8 bases respectively, with 13 bases between them. This CDR3 is 14 amino acids long. CDR3 coding DNA: TGTGCCAGCAGTTACTCGATAAATGGGGGAGAAGCTTTCTTT. Residues: CASSYSINGGEAFF.

This clonotype was detected a few times. V gene TRBV24-1 combines with J gene TRBJ1-2, with a possible D match to TRBD1 (5 bases). Germline CDR1 and CDR2: KGHDR and SFDVKD. This CDR3 is built from 13 residues. V was cut by 3 bases and J by 4 bases, with 8 bases left in between. The DNA for the CDR3 is TGTGCCACCAGTGATGCCAGGGCCTATGGCTACACCTTC. This sequence encodes CATSDARAYGYTF.

The rearrangement links TRBV12-3 or TRBV12-4 to TRBJ1-6; D uncertain. V was shortened by 8 bases and J by 5 bases, with 13 bases between the two germline ends. This CDR3 has 14 residues. CDR3 DNA sequence: TGTGCCAGCGGGCTGGGAGCGAATAATTCACCCCTCCACTTT. Translated, it gives CASGLGANNSPLHF.

The J gene is TRBJ2-1, the V gene TRBV20-1; 9 bases fit TRBD1. J lost 4 bases, V lost 4 bases, and 5 bases had no gene match. The germline V gene encodes CDR1 DFQATT and CDR2 SNEGSKA (reference sequence). The CDR3 runs to 14 residues. CDR3 sequence: CSATRDREYNEQFF. The CDR3 region has the DNA TGCAGTGCTACCCGGGACAGGGAGTACAATGAGCAGTTCTTC.

This clonotype was picked up a small number of times. The chain recombines TRBV20-1 with TRBJ1-2; weak D call: TRBD1 (6 bases). V dropped 6 bases and J dropped 0 bases, with 11 bases sitting between them. Germline V gene data show CDR1 as DFQATT and CDR2 as SNEGSKA (reference sequence). CDR3 length equals 13 residues. This CDR3 reads CSARGDTNYGYTF. Here the CDR3 DNA reads TGCAGTGCGAGGGGGGACACTAACTATGGCTACACCTTC.

The genes are TRBV28 and TRBJ2-7; weak D call: TRBD1 (7 bases). CDR1 MDHEN and CDR2 SYDVKM come from the germline V gene. CDR3 size: 14 residues. V was trimmed by 10 bases and J by 4 bases, leaving 20 bases between them. The CDR3 DNA follows: TGTGCCACCCGGGAGAGGGGGCCAGGTTACGAGCAGTACTTC. Protein product: CATRERGPGYEQYF.

The chain joins TRBV28 to TRBJ2-1; D might be TRBD1 or TRBD2, each matching 5 bases. The germline V gene has CDR1 MDHEN and CDR2 SYDVKM. Trimming shortened V by 6 bases and J by 6 bases, and 9 bases separated the two germline ends. This CDR3 is built from 12 residues. The CDR3 protein is CASRPGANEQFF. In DNA, the CDR3 is TGTGCCAGCAGACCCGGGGCCAATGAGCAGTTCTTC.

This chain joins TRBV5-6 and TRBJ1-4; perhaps TRBD1 as D (6 bases). The germline V and J ends were trimmed by 2 bases and 8 bases, with 13 bases remaining between them. The CDR3 covers 14 residues. In germline, CDR1 is SGHDT, CDR2 YYEEEE. In nucleotides, the CDR3 is TGTGCCAGCAGCTTAGGGGGGCCGGGGGAAAAACTGTTTTTT. It yields the protein CASSLGGPGEKLFF.

This clonotype was observed a few times. The chain employs TRBV7-9 and TRBJ1-1, with a weak D call TRBD1 (6 bases). V was cut by 5 bases and J by 0 bases, with 25 bases left in between. Germline V lookup: CDR1 SEHNR, CDR2 FQNEAQ (reference sequence). CDR3 length: 19 amino acids. The chain's CDR3 is CASSAGGHRTRVMNTEAFF. The DNA of the CDR3 is TGTGCCAGCAGCGCGGGGGGGCACAGGACTAGGGTAATGAACACTGAAGCTTTCTTT.

The chain employs TRBV20-1 and TRBJ1-1; 7 nucleotides align to TRBD1. This CDR3 has 13 amino acids. Germline V gene sequence: CDR1 DFQATT, CDR2 SNEGSKA (reference sequence). V shed 6 bases and J 4 bases; nucleotides not matched to a gene: 8. CDR3 sequence: CSATRGARTEAFF. CDR3 DNA: TGCAGTGCGACCAGGGGGGCGCGCACTGAAGCTTTCTTT.

The chain carries TRBV9 and TRBJ2-3, with 10 bases aligning to TRBD1. This CDR3 spans 17 amino acids. V was pared by 3 bases and J by 3 bases, with 10 bases of the junction left unmatched. Germline V CDR1 and CDR2: SGDLS, YYNGEE. The CDR3 DNA reads TGTGCCAGCAGCGCCCCGATTGGGGACAGGGGAACAGATACGCAGTATTTT. The encoded protein is CASSAPIGDRGTDTQYF.

V usage is TRBV20-1 and J usage is TRBJ1-2, with a tentative D call TRBD1 (5 bases). The CDR3 sequence is 11 residues long. The ends were cut back, 6 bases at V and 4 bases at J, with 9 bases in the middle. Germline V gene lookup returns CDR1 DFQATT and CDR2 SNEGSKA (reference sequence). CDR3 sequence (DNA): TGCAGTGCCCAGGGCCGCTATGGCTACACCTTC. It specifies CSAQGRYGYTF.

The rearrangement links TRBV25-1 to TRBJ1-6; no reliable D call. Trimming cost V 2 bases and J 9 bases, with 14 bases left between them. CDR1 and CDR2 (germline): MGHDK, SYGVNS. This CDR3 region has 15 residues. CDR3 residues: CASSELWGAISPLHF. DNA of the CDR3: TGTGCCAGCAGTGAACTCTGGGGAGCAATTTCACCCCTCCACTTT.

The genes are TRBV12-3 or TRBV12-4 and TRBJ1-2, with D hard to call. V shed 3 bases and J shed 5 bases, with 7 bases lying between them. This CDR3 contains 12 residues. CDR3 residues: CASSFGRYGYTF. The CDR3, as DNA: TGTGCCAGCAGTTTCGGTCGGTATGGCTACACCTTC.

V and J are TRBV12-3 or TRBV12-4 and TRBJ2-1; 11 nucleotides match TRBD2. The V gene end was trimmed by 5 bases and the J gene end by 1 base; junction bases not matched to a gene: 4. The CDR3 covers 16 residues. CDR3 sequence reads: CASSPRLAGSYNEQFF. Written as DNA, the CDR3 is TGTGCCAGCAGTCCCAGACTAGCGGGGTCCTACAATGAGCAGTTCTTC.

The chain carries TRBV7-2 and TRBJ1-2, with TRBD1 matching 12 bases. The germline gives CDR1 SGHTA, CDR2 FQGNSA. J gave up 4 bases and V 8 bases, and 14 bases lay outside the gene matches. The CDR3 sequence is 17 residues long. The CDR3 DNA sequence: TGTGCCAGCTCTCCCACACCGGGACAGGGGGCGATCTATGGCTACACCTTC. This codes for CASSPTPGQGAIYGYTF.

The chain combines TRBV27 with TRBJ1-4; TRBD1 matches at 9 bases. V lost 1 base, J lost 5 bases, and 2 bases stayed unmatched. Germline assignment: CDR1 MNHEY and CDR2 SMNVEV (reference sequence). The CDR3 runs 15 residues. The CDR3 nucleotides are TGTGCCAGCAGTTTATACAGGGGGCGAAATGAAAAACTGTTTTTT. This codes for CASSLYRGRNEKLFF.

This clonotype was picked up a small number of times. V usage is TRBV20-1 and J usage is TRBJ1-5; 10 nucleotides line up with TRBD1. The CDR3 loop spans 13 amino acids. Germline V gene sequence: CDR1 DFQATT, CDR2 SNEGSKA (reference sequence). After removal of 7 bases from V and 5 bases from J, the junction contained 5 bases not matched to a gene. Written as DNA, the CDR3 is TGCAGTGGTAGGGGACAGGGGTATCAGCCCCAGCATTTT. Translated, it gives CSGRGQGYQPQHF.